This entry describes one TCR beta chain. Its target is unknown. The data were obtained in a study of T cell repertoires in ileal Crohn's disease. The overall study: Patients had a median approximately 7.8-year disease duration, and roughly 38% were active smokers. Thiopurines (around 11) or anti-TNF agents (approximately 20) were given postoperatively to about half.

V lost 6 bases to trimming and J lost 8 bases; unmatched junction nucleotides: 7. Germline V gives CDR1 MNHEY, CDR2 SVGAGI. CDR3 length: 14 residues. Study findings and constraints: Clonal expansions were more frequent in active smokers than non-smokers at surgery.

Specified time point: neoterminal ileum biopsy at postoperative endoscopy, about 6 months after surgery. The table came from immunoSEQ multiplex PCR; TCRdb's copy has only in-frame clones and leaves some out. This repertoire shows more than 3,500 clones, just over 70% found once; its top ten account for more than 6.5%. This TCR came from an adult with Crohn's disease. This rearrangement joins TRBV6-5 to TRBJ1-2; the match to TRBD1 covers 12 bases. The sample comprised ileal tissue. The CDR3 nucleotides are TGTGCCAGCAGCCAGGGACAGGGGGCGAAAGGCTACACCTTC. It translates to CASSQGQGAKGYTF.